The TCR beta chain described here comes from a study of identical twins. Overall study results and limits: Model-predicted out-of-frame TCR alpha sharing fell below observed values in monozygotic twins.

TCRdb analysed the 5' RACE reads with MiXCR anew, one entry per CDR3 protein. The table shows roughly 750,000 distinct CDR3 sequences, with approximately 21% occurring only once. The CDR3 totals 15 residues. V was clipped by 0 bases and J by 2 bases, with 6 bases between them. Germline CDR1 SGDLS, CDR2 YYNGEE. This clonotype has a handful of counts. Its antigen remains unknown. A further study also used this sample, focusing on T cells expressing NK-cell markers.

The TCR sequence derives from a woman in her late teens or twenties in good health. The chain uses TRBV9 and TRBJ2-6, with no clear D. The sample taken for sequencing was PBMCs. CDR3 sequence (DNA): TGTGCCAGCAGCGTAGAGGCTGCTGGGGCCAACGTCCTGACTTTC. Protein product: CASSVEAAGANVLTF.